The clone carrying this T cell receptor (beta chain) was seen a few times. Its antigen is unidentified. Germline and junction disagree at one end, which may indicate a read error. Combining a sample-barcoded 5' primer with a J-beta primer mix, a second PCR ran for about 7 to 11 cycles. TCRdb fed the 5' RACE reads into MiXCR, producing one record per CDR3 protein. The data hold 800,000 to 1,300,000 distinct CDR3 sequences, with about 23% observed a single time. This record belongs to a study of blood T cells in healthy people across ages. Study findings and constraints: The authors considered diversity estimates from one million T cells to be underestimates.

The V gene's germline CDR1 is DFQATT and CDR2 SNEGSKA (reference sequence). The CDR3 has 14 residues. This sample was shared with a second study, whose subject was T cells of mothers and their children.

The chain uses TRBV20-1 and TRBJ2-5; 8 bases map to TRBD2. The TCR originated in a girl aged 2 to 9 in good health. The source material was blood. The CDR3 sequence is CSARGPGLEETQYF. Here the CDR3 DNA reads TGCAGTGCCAGAGGTCCGGGACTAGAAGAGACCCAGTACTTC.